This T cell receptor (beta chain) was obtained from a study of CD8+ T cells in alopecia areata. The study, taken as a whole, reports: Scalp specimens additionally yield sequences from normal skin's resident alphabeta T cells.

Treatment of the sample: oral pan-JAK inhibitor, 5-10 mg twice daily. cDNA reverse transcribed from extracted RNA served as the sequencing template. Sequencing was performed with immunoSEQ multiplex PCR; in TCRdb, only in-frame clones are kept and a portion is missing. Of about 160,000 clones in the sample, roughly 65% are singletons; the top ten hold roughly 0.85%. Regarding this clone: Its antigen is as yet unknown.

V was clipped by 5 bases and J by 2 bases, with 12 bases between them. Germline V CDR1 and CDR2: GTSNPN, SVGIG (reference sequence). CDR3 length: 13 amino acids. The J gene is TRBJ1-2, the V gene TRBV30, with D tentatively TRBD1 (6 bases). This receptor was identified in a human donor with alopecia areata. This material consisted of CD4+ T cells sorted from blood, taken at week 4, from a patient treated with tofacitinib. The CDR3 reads CAWLNQGNYGYTF. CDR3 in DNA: TGTGCCTGGTTAAATCAGGGGAACTATGGCTACACCTTC.